The rows below give T cell receptor beta chains drawn from one sample of a study of cytomegalovirus exposure and HLA in healthy donors. Only in-frame clones appear in the TCRdb table, and some are missing; sequencing was by immunoSEQ multiplex PCR. In all, the sample yields approximately 130,000 clones. What was sequenced was PBMCs. The receptors stem from a woman aged 55-69 years in good health and CMV-seronegative. CDR3s include the opening cysteine and the closing phenylalanine or tryptophan. A D gene is named only where the DNA matches it firmly.

TRBJ2-3	-	TRBV7-7	TGTGCTAGCAGCTTAGAGGGGACAGATACGCAGTATTTT	CASSLEGTDTQYF
TRBJ2-5	TRBD2	TRBV19	TGTGCCAGTAGTATAACGTCGATAGCGGGGTACCAAGAGACCCAGTACTTC	CASSITSIAGYQETQYF
TRBJ2-1	-	TRBV25-1	TGTGCCAGCAGTGAATCTTGGGGGGGCTTTGAGCAGTTCTTC	CASSESWGGFEQFF
TRBJ2-7	TRBD1	TRBV11-2	TGTGCCAGCAGCTTAAGCAGGGGGATCTACGAGCAGTACTTC	CASSLSRGIYEQYF
TRBJ2-1	TRBD1	TRBV5-4	TGTGCCAGCAGCAGCCGGGACAGGGTCAGTGAGCAGTTCTTC	CASSSRDRVSEQFF
TRBJ2-7	TRBD2	TRBV6-4	TGTGCCACCTCATATCAGGGGACTAGCGGATCCTACGAGCAGTACTTC	CATSYQGTSGSYEQYF
TRBJ2-1	TRBD2	TRBV7-9	TGTGCCAGCAGCTTAGCGCCCCTAGCGGGAGTCTGTGAGCAGTTCTTC	CASSLAPLAGVCEQFF
TRBJ1-1	TRBD1	TRBV28	TGTGCCAGCAGTTTTCATTCCTCAGGGGGCCGTTCTGAAGCTTTCTTT	CASSFHSSGGRSEAFF
TRBJ1-5	-	TRBV19	TGTGCCAGTAGCCCCAAGGGCGGGCCTCAGCCCCAGCATTTT	CASSPKGGPQPQHF
TRBJ1-6	TRBD1	TRBV7-9	TGTGCCAGCAGCCCGGACGGGACAGGGACTTCACCCCTCCACTTT	CASSPDGTGTSPLHF
TRBJ2-3	-	TRBV5-1	TGCGCCAGCAGTCGGCGCGGATTAAGCACAGATACGCAGTATTTT	CASSRRGLSTDTQYF
TRBJ1-4	-	TRBV4-1	TGCGCCAGCAGCCAAGATCGAGGCACTACAACTAATGAAAAACTGTTTTTT	CASSQDRGTTTNEKLFF
TRBJ1-1	-	TRBV10-3	TGTGCCATCAGTGAGACAGGGACCCTTGTGGCTGAAGCTTTCTTT	CAISETGTLVAEAFF
TRBJ1-1	-	TRBV28	TGTGCCAGCAGTTCGTTCACTGAAGCTTTCTTT	CASSSFTEAFF
TRBJ1-2	-	TRBV5-1	TGCGCCAGCAGCCAACAAGACGGGAACTATGGCTACACCTTC	CASSQQDGNYGYTF
TRBJ2-7	TRBD1	TRBV2	TGTGCCAGCAGTGAAGGCCTGGGACAGAACTCCTACGAGCAGTACTTC	CASSEGLGQNSYEQYF
TRBJ1-1	TRBD1	TRBV19	TGTGCCAGTAGTATAGTATGGGACAGGGCCCTCCACACTGAAGCTTTCTTT	CASSIVWDRALHTEAFF
TRBJ1-1	TRBD1	TRBV5-1	TGCGCCAGCAGCCCAGGACAGGGAGAAGCTTTCTTT	CASSPGQGEAFF
TRBJ1-4	-	TRBV7-8	TGTGCCAGCACCCGGACAGATAATGAAAAACTGTTTTTT	CASTRTDNEKLFF
TRBJ1-6	TRBD1	TRBV4-1	TGCGCCAGCAGCCAAGAGTCAGGACAGGGCAGGTCCTATAATTCACCCCTCCACTTT	CASSQESGQGRSYNSPLHF
TRBJ2-3	-	TRBV28	TGTGCCAGTTACAGGTTACGAGACCTCACAGATACGGTGGTGACGCAGTATTTT	CASYRLRDLTDTVVTQYF
TRBJ2-5	TRBD1	TRBV18	TGTGCCAGCTCAAGCTTGGACAGGGACGGGACCCAGTACTTC	CASSSLDRDGTQYF
TRBJ2-2	-	TRBV5-1	TGCGCCAGCAGCCGAACAGGACAGGGAGGGACCGGGGAGCTGTTTTTT	CASSRTGQGGTGELFF
TRBJ1-2	-	TRBV4-2	TGTGCCAGCAGCCAAGAGTACAGGGTTGGTATAGATGGCTACACCTTC	CASSQEYRVGIDGYTF
TRBJ1-5	-	TRBV2	TGTGCCAGCAGTGAATTTAGCCTGAGGAATCAGCCCCAGCATTTT	CASSEFSLRNQPQHF
TRBJ1-5	TRBD1	TRBV6-6	TGTGCCAGCACCCGGGGACAGCTTGATAGCAATCAGCCCCAGCATTTT	CASTRGQLDSNQPQHF
TRBJ2-3	TRBD2	TRBV9	TGTGCCAGCAGAGAGACTAGCGGGACTGCAGATACGCAGTATTTT	CASRETSGTADTQYF
TRBJ2-7	-	TRBV10-3	TGTGCCATCAGTAACTCCAGGGAGGACGAGCAGTACTTC	CAISNSREDEQYF
TRBJ1-6	-	TRBV7-2	TGTGCCAGCAGCCGGGGGTTTCGGGATTCACCCCTCCACTTT	CASSRGFRDSPLHF
TRBJ1-1	TRBD1	TRBV6-5	TGTGCCAGCAGTCACACCCAGGGGGCCGTTACTGAAGCTTTCTTT	CASSHTQGAVTEAFF
TRBJ1-2	-	TRBV28	TGTGCCAGCAGTGTAAACTCCGCGGGTGGCTACACCTTC	CASSVNSAGGYTF
TRBJ1-1	-	TRBV9	TGTGCCAGCAGCCAGGGCACGAACACTGAAGCTTTCTTT	CASSQGTNTEAFF
TRBJ1-2	-	TRBV28	TGTGCCAGCACCTCCAGCGGGTTTACTAACTATGGCTACACCTTC	CASTSSGFTNYGYTF
TRBJ1-5	-	TRBV2	TGTGCCAGCAGTGAAGGACAGTTCCTCTATCAGCCCCAGCATTTT	CASSEGQFLYQPQHF
TRBJ2-7	-	TRBV10-1	TGCGCCAGCAGTAGCGGATACGAGCAGTACTTC	CASSSGYEQYF
TRBJ2-5	TRBD2	TRBV28	TGTGCCAGCAGCCAAGAGAGTGGGGGGGGGACCCAGTACTTC	CASSQESGGGTQYF
TRBJ2-3	-	TRBV2	TGTGCCAGCAGTGCACGAACGGGGGACCCCACAGATACGCAGTATTTT	CASSARTGDPTDTQYF
TRBJ2-3	TRBD2	TRBV10-3	TGTGCCATCAAGGGCGGACTAGCGGGATTCGCAGATACGCAGTATTTT	CAIKGGLAGFADTQYF
TRBJ1-5	-	TRBV28	TGTGCCAGCAGTTTAGGGGGGGGGAATCAGCCCCAGCATTTT	CASSLGGGNQPQHF
TRBJ2-1	TRBD1	TRBV2	TGTGCCAGCAGAGAAGACAGGGGGCCCCCCTCGGAGTTCTTC	CASREDRGPPSEFF
TRBJ1-6	-	TRBV6-5	TGTGCCAGCAGTTACTCAGGACGGACAAGGAATTCACCCCTCCACTTT	CASSYSGRTRNSPLHF